Listed here are 20 T cell receptor beta chains from one sample, sequenced in a study of blood T cell repertoires in COVID-19. TCRdb's copy holds only in-frame clones and misses some; the assay was immunoSEQ multiplex PCR. The table has 120,000 to 150,000 clones, roughly 90% seen once. Material for sequencing was peripheral blood. These receptors all stem from a woman between 45 and 65 years old with acute or convalescent COVID-19.

The J gene is TRBJ1-2, the V gene TRBV5-1; no clear D gene. Germline values: CDR1 SGHRS, CDR2 YFSETQ. V lost 0 bases, J lost 4 bases, and 13 bases lay in between. The CDR3 extends over 15 amino acids. CDR3 coding DNA: TGCGCCAGCAGCTTGGGGTTGGAGGAGGGCTATGGCTACACCTTC. The encoded protein is CASSLGLEEGYGYTF.

This clone was counted a few times. This chain joins TRBV6-5 and TRBJ2-2; 10 positions agree with TRBD1. V shed 6 bases and J 4 bases; nucleotides not matched to a gene: 5. The CDR3 is made up of 15 amino acids. Germline values: CDR1 MNHEY, CDR2 SVGAGI. The CDR3 DNA sequence: TGTGCCAGCAGCGACAGGGGGCGCGGCACCGGGGAGCTGTTTTTT. This codes for CASSDRGRGTGELFF.

The chain employs TRBV30 and TRBJ2-1; 11 positions agree with TRBD2. Unmatched junction bases numbered 5, after V lost 7 bases and J lost 6 bases. Germline V gives CDR1 GTSNPN, CDR2 SVGIG (reference sequence). This CDR3 is built from 13 residues. As DNA, the CDR3 is TGTGCCTCGACTAGCGGGATACTCAATGAGCAGTTCTTC. It is translated as CASTSGILNEQFF. The whole variable domain, filled in from reference TRBV30 and TRBJ2-1, reads SQTIHQWPATLVQPVGSPLSLECTVEGTSNPNLYWYRQAAGRGLQLLFYSVGIGQISSEVPQNLSASRPQDRQFILSSKKLLLSDSGFYLCASTSGILNEQFFGPGTRLTVL.

This chain uses TRBV3-1 (or the pseudogene TRBV3-2) with TRBJ2-5; D may be TRBD2 (5 bases). V lost 1 base, J lost 3 bases, and 9 bases lay in between. The germline V gene has CDR1 LGHDT and CDR2 YNNKEL (reference sequence). The CDR3 is made up of 14 amino acids. CDR3 in amino acids: CASSQVRGKETQYF. DNA for the CDR3: TGTGCCAGCAGCCAAGTAAGAGGGAAAGAGACCCAGTACTTC.

The chain recombines TRBV28 with TRBJ1-1; D not resolved. Germline V CDR1 and CDR2: MDHEN, SYDVKM. V was shortened by 2 bases and J by 7 bases, with 5 bases between the two germline ends. CDR3 length: 11 amino acids. Written as DNA, the CDR3 is TGTGCCAGCAGTTTAACAGTTGAAGCTTTCTTT. This sequence encodes CASSLTVEAFF.

The chain uses TRBV11-2 and TRBJ2-5; 8 nucleotides line up with TRBD1. Germline V gene data show CDR1 as SGHAT and CDR2 as FQNNGV. CDR3 length: 15 amino acids. With 2 bases clipped from V and 5 bases from J, the junction kept 7 bases outside the gene matches. The chain's CDR3 is CASSLSAGGVETQYF. The DNA for the CDR3 is TGTGCCAGCAGCTTATCGGCAGGGGGCGTGGAGACCCAGTACTTC. Together with reference TRBV11-2 and TRBJ2-5, the CDR3 gives the full variable domain: EAGVAQSPRYKIIEKRQSVAFWCNPISGHATLYWYQQILGQGPKLLIQFQNNGVVDDSQLPKDRFSAERLKGVDSTLKIQPAKLEDSAVYLCASSLSAGGVETQYFGPGTRLLVL.

CDR3 amino acids: CASSLDRGNEKLFF. CDR3 sequence (DNA): TGCGCCAGCAGCTTAGACAGGGGGAATGAAAAACTGTTTTTT. This rearrangement joins TRBV5-1 to TRBJ1-4, with TRBD1 matching 9 bases. The length of the CDR3 is 14 residues. V gave up 2 bases and J gave up 5 bases; unmatched junction bases: 1. Germline V gene lookup returns CDR1 SGHRS and CDR2 YFSETQ. Together with reference TRBV5-1 and TRBJ1-4, the CDR3 gives the full variable domain: KAGVTQTPRYLIKTRGQQVTLSCSPISGHRSVSWYQQTPGQGLQFLFEYFSETQRNKGNFPGRFSGRQFSNSRSEMNVSTLELGDSALYLCASSLDRGNEKLFFGSGTQLSVL.

This clone was observed a few times. The V and J genes are TRBV7-3 and TRBJ2-3; the match to TRBD2 covers 8 bases. The CDR3 loop spans 15 amino acids. The V segment lost 0 bases and the J segment 2 bases; nucleotides outside the gene matches: 1. Germline lookup yields CDR1 SGHTA and CDR2 FQGTGA. The CDR3 coding sequence is TGTGCCAGCAGCTTAACTAGCGGGAACACAGATACGCAGTATTTT. Translated, it gives CASSLTSGNTDTQYF.

This rearrangement joins TRBV18 to TRBJ2-1; D might be TRBD2 (5 bases). CDR1 is KGHSH and CDR2 is LQKENI in the germline V gene. This CDR3 is built from 13 residues. V was shortened by 2 bases and J by 4 bases, with 6 bases between the two germline ends. DNA of the CDR3: TGTGCCAGCTCACCAGCGGGTTACAATGAGCAGTTCTTC. Translation: CASSPAGYNEQFF.

The chain joins TRBV7-6 to TRBJ1-5, with D perhaps matching TRBD1 (5 bases). The germline V gene has CDR1 SGHVS and CDR2 FNYEAQ. V was clipped by 6 bases and J by 0 bases, with 18 bases between them. This CDR3 has 17 residues. The CDR3: CASSPGRVPYSNQPQHF. The CDR3 DNA reads TGTGCCAGCAGTCCCGGCAGGGTCCCTTATAGCAATCAGCCCCAGCATTTT.

The chain uses TRBV19 and TRBJ2-7, with TRBD1 matching over 8 bases. The junction had 9 bases not matched to a gene; V was cut back by 6 bases and J by 5 bases. Per germline, CDR1 LNHDA and CDR2 SQIVND (reference sequence). The CDR3 extends over 14 amino acids. CDR3 bases: TGTGCCAGTAGGCCCCCGGGACAGGAAAACGAGCAGTACTTC. Its translation is CASRPPGQENEQYF.

This chain links TRBV9 with TRBJ1-1; maybe TRBD1 (6 bases). Germline CDR1 is SGDLS and CDR2 is YYNGEE. V was shortened by 0 bases and J by 4 bases, with 13 bases between the two germline ends. The CDR3 runs 15 residues. The CDR3, as DNA: TGTGCCAGCAGCGTAGACACAGGGAAGGGCACTGAAGCTTTCTTT. Protein sequence: CASSVDTGKGTEAFF.

The J gene is TRBJ2-3, the V gene TRBV18; weak D call: TRBD1 (6 bases). The CDR3 spans 14 residues. Germline-derived CDR1 and CDR2 are KGHSH and LQKENI. The V and J ends lost 1 base and 6 bases respectively, with 11 bases between them. In nucleotides, the CDR3 is TGTGCCAGCTCACCACAAACAGGGTGGGATACGCAGTATTTT. It codes for CASSPQTGWDTQYF.

The chain is built from TRBV11-2 and TRBJ1-2; 7 bases fit TRBD1. The CDR3 spans 13 residues. From germline, CDR1 is SGHAT and CDR2 FQNNGV. After removal of 2 bases from V and 8 bases from J, the junction contained 5 bases not matched to a gene. The CDR3 region has the DNA TGTGCCAGCAGCTTAATGCAGGGGGACGGCTACACCTTC. Its translation is CASSLMQGDGYTF.

This sequence joins TRBV2 and TRBJ2-1; 13 nucleotides agree with TRBD2. Germline CDR1 is SNHLY and CDR2 is FYNNEI. The CDR3 consists of 15 residues. With V trimmed by 6 bases and J by 4 bases, 3 bases remained unmatched. The CDR3 loop is CASSQGLAGYNEQFF. In nucleotides, the CDR3 is TGTGCCAGCAGCCAGGGACTAGCGGGATACAATGAGCAGTTCTTC.

The rearrangement links TRBV6-5 to TRBJ1-1; D is ambiguous. CDR1 and CDR2 from the germline V gene are MNHEY and SVGAGI. The V end was cut by 8 bases, the J end by 4 bases, with 17 bases between. The CDR3 sequence is 14 residues long. The CDR3 loop is CASRQRRMGTEAFF. The CDR3 nucleotides are TGTGCCAGCCGTCAAAGGCGGATGGGCACTGAAGCTTTCTTT.

The chain recombines TRBV5-1 with TRBJ1-2; 10 bases are shared with TRBD1. The CDR3 is 14 amino acids. J gave up 8 bases and V 0 bases, and 4 bases lay outside the gene matches. Germline CDR1 reads SGHRS; CDR2 reads YFSETQ. The CDR3 loop reads CASSLEGTGVGYTF. CDR3 DNA: TGCGCCAGCAGCTTGGAAGGGACAGGGGTGGGCTACACCTTC.

The chain is built from TRBV7-9 and TRBJ2-1; 8 nucleotides line up with TRBD2. CDR3 length: 15 residues. V gave up 1 base and J gave up 7 bases; unmatched junction bases: 6. The germline gives CDR1 SEHNR, CDR2 FQNEAQ (reference sequence). Here the CDR3 reads CASSLGGTRRNEQFF. In nucleotides, the CDR3 is TGTGCCAGCAGCTTAGGAGGGACTAGGAGGAATGAGCAGTTCTTC.

Only one count was recorded for this clone. The V call is TRBV27, the J call TRBJ2-1; 10 bases match TRBD2. There are 15 residues in the CDR3. Trimming cost V 2 bases and J 3 bases; bases outside gene matches: 1. Per the germline V gene, CDR1 is MNHEY and CDR2 is SMNVEV (reference sequence). CDR3 residues: CASSLPSGSYNEQFF. CDR3 DNA: TGTGCCAGCAGTTTACCTAGCGGGAGCTACAATGAGCAGTTCTTC.

The chain has TRBV7-9 and TRBJ2-7; D perhaps matches TRBD2 (6 bases). Trimming took 4 bases from V and 1 from J, leaving 14 bases between them. The CDR3 loop spans 15 amino acids. CDR1 and CDR2 from the germline V gene are SEHNR and FQNEAQ (reference sequence). Written as DNA, the CDR3 is TGTGCCAGCAGCTGGGAGGCACGCGCGTCCTACGAGCAGTACTTC. Translation: CASSWEARASYEQYF.